A single sample is the source of the 5 T cell receptor beta chains below, sequenced in a study of T cell responses to AZD1222 COVID-19 vaccine. Method: immunoSEQ multiplex PCR; TCRdb's copy keeps in-frame clones and lacks some. The sample consists of fewer than 300,000 clones, approximately 95% of them appearing once. Here the sequenced sample was peripheral blood, taken on day 0 of AZD1222 vaccination. The receptors were gathered from an adult in good health.

The chain links TRBV5-1 to TRBJ1-6; D uncertain. The CDR3 sequence is 16 residues long. Germline CDR1 reads SGHRS; CDR2 reads YFSETQ. Trimming stripped 6 bases from V and 2 bases from J, with 15 bases between. The chain's CDR3 is CASTAYDLAYNSPLHF. CDR3 nucleotide sequence: TGCGCCAGCACCGCCTACGATTTGGCCTATAATTCACCCCTCCACTTT.

The rearrangement links TRBV6-5 to TRBJ2-7; 10 nucleotides align to TRBD1. V was clipped by 11 bases and J by 3 bases; unmatched bases: 7. The CDR3 runs to 13 residues. Germline assignment: CDR1 MNHEY and CDR2 SVGAGI. The CDR3 DNA sequence: TGTGCCTGCAAACGGGACAGGGGCTACGAGCAGTACTTC. Protein product: CACKRDRGYEQYF.

The chain uses TRBV28 and TRBJ1-2, with 8 bases matching TRBD1. Germline V gives CDR1 MDHEN, CDR2 SYDVKM. The ends lost 6 bases at V and 8 bases at J; junction bases unmatched: 5. The CDR3 has 12 amino acids. The CDR3: CASSRQGSGYTF. In DNA, the CDR3 is TGTGCCAGCAGCCGACAGGGGTCCGGCTACACCTTC.

This chain uses TRBV9 with TRBJ2-1; TRBD2 aligns across 8 bases. Trimming took 3 bases from V and 0 from J; bases not matched to a gene: 14. Germline V gene lookup returns CDR1 SGDLS and CDR2 YYNGEE. This CDR3 region has 19 residues. DNA for the CDR3: TGTGCCAGCAGCGCCCGGGGGGCGGGAGGAGCGAGCTCCTACAATGAGCAGTTCTTC. The encoded protein is CASSARGAGGASSYNEQFF. The full variable domain, its missing parts supplied by reference TRBV9 and TRBJ2-1, is DSGVTQTPKHLITATGQRVTLRCSPRSGDLSVYWYQQSLDQGLQFLIQYYNGEERAKGNILERFSAQQFPDLHSELNLSSLELGDSALYFCASSARGAGGASSYNEQFFGPGTRLTVL.

The rearrangement links TRBV9 to TRBJ2-3, with D possibly TRBD2 on 5 matching bases. The CDR3 covers 15 residues. The V end was cut by 2 bases, the J end by 2 bases, with 12 bases between. Germline assignment: CDR1 SGDLS and CDR2 YYNGEE. The CDR3 coding sequence is TGTGCCAGCAGCGTCACCAGTAGCGACACAGATACGCAGTATTTT. This codes for CASSVTSSDTDTQYF.